The clone carrying this T cell receptor (beta chain) has only a few counts. This entry is derived from a study of shared clonotypes between healthy human individuals. Assay: immunoSEQ multiplex PCR; the TCRdb copy retains only in-frame clones and omits some. The sample records more than 850,000 clones, approximately 80% being singletons. Germline V gene lookup returns CDR1 SGDLS and CDR2 YYNGEE. The CDR3 totals 16 residues. The V gene lost 4 bases and the J gene lost 2 bases, with 15 bases spanning the gap. Sequenced input: memory CD4+ T cells from PBMCs. Subset given: CD45RA-negative fraction. The sequence derives from a man aged 18 to 29 in good health. Some clones in this sample may be carry-over from other donors' samples. The V call is TRBV9, the J call TRBJ2-2; maybe TRBD1 (5 bases). CDR3 coding DNA: TGTGCCAGCAGCCCAAGGGGTGACTTCAACACCGGGGAGCTGTTTTTT. This codes for CASSPRGDFNTGELFF.